Following are 24 T cell receptor beta chains from one sample sequenced in a study of OX40 agonist ivuxolimab in advanced cancers. TCRdb keeps only in-frame clones here, not all; method: immunoSEQ multiplex PCR. The repertoire includes tens of thousands of clones, 80% to 90% of them detected once, and 2% to 2.5% sits in the top ten. The source was CD4+ or CD8+ T cells sorted from blood, collected in a trial of the OX40 agonist ivuxolimab. The receptor set was obtained from an adult with an advanced solid tumor such as melanoma, head and neck, liver or kidney cancer.

V gene TRBV7-3 combines with J gene TRBJ1-2, with D possibly being TRBD1 (5 bases). V lost 4 bases, J lost 8 bases, and 17 bases lay in between. This CDR3 comprises 14 residues. Per germline, CDR1 SGHTA and CDR2 FQGTGA. The CDR3 sequence: CASSSGVGRGGYTF. The CDR3 DNA follows: TGTGCCAGCAGCTCCGGCGTGGGGCGTGGAGGCTACACCTTC.

The rearrangement uses TRBV6-6 and TRBJ2-1, with a weak D call TRBD1 (5 bases). From germline, CDR1 is MNHNY and CDR2 SVGAGI (reference sequence). Trimming left V 6 bases short and J 4 bases short, with 10 bases between. This CDR3 region has 13 residues. CDR3 bases: TGTGCCAGCAGGCGGACACAATACAATGAGCAGTTCTTC. Translated: CASRRTQYNEQFF.

In regard to this clone: One end of the junction fails to match germline, which may point to a read error. The CDR3 spells CASTLILGLNTEAFF. DNA of the CDR3: TGTGCCAGCACCTTGATATTGGGTCTGAACACTGAAGCTTTCTTT. The chain has TRBV5-4 and TRBJ1-1; D unresolved. CDR1 and CDR2 (germline): SGHNT, YYREEE (reference sequence). This CDR3 spans 15 amino acids.

In this sample, this clone turned up a few times. V usage is TRBV29-1 and J usage is TRBJ2-7, with unresolved D. The CDR3 consists of 11 residues. Germline V gene sequence: CDR1 SQVTM, CDR2 ANQGSEA. Trimming took off 7 bases at V and 3 bases at J, with 10 bases between the two ends. This chain's CDR3 is CSARADYEQYF. In nucleotides, the CDR3 is TGCAGCGCCCGGGCAGACTACGAGCAGTACTTC.

V gene TRBV5-8 combines with J gene TRBJ2-5, with D possibly being TRBD2 (6 bases). Trimming removed 3 bases at V and 4 bases at J, with 13 bases between. The germline gives CDR1 SGHTS, CDR2 YDEGEE. The CDR3 length is 14 residues. The CDR3: CASSSDYLVETQYF. The CDR3 region has the DNA TGTGCCAGCAGCTCGGACTACCTAGTAGAGACCCAGTACTTC.

V gene TRBV7-2 combines with J gene TRBJ1-5; 8 bases fit TRBD1. Germline V gene data show CDR1 as SGHTA and CDR2 as FQGNSA. The J segment lost 4 bases and the V segment lost 5 bases, leaving 4 bases of the junction unmatched. This CDR3 is 14 amino acids long. CDR3 loop: CASSATGGNQPQHF. In nucleotides, the CDR3 is TGTGCCAGCAGCGCTACAGGGGGGAATCAGCCCCAGCATTTT.

This clone showed up just once. The rearrangement links TRBV19 to TRBJ2-2; 8 bases align to TRBD2. V was pared by 1 base and J by 4 bases, with 5 bases of the junction left unmatched. Germline CDR1 LNHDA, CDR2 SQIVND (reference sequence). The CDR3 is 16 residues long. This chain's CDR3 is CASSIAGGAGTGELFF. CDR3 DNA: TGTGCCAGTAGTATAGCGGGAGGGGCTGGCACCGGGGAGCTGTTTTTT.

V is TRBV6-5 and J is TRBJ2-7; TRBD1 matches at 8 bases. The germline V gene has CDR1 MNHEY and CDR2 SVGAGI. This CDR3 region has 14 residues. V dropped 5 bases and J dropped 0; count of bases not matched to a gene: 3. The CDR3 coding sequence is TGTGCCAGCAGTGACGACAGGGGCTCCTACGAGCAGTACTTC. Translation gives CASSDDRGSYEQYF.

V gene TRBV19 combines with J gene TRBJ2-5; a weak D match, TRBD2 (6 bases). The CDR3 is made up of 14 amino acids. CDR1 is LNHDA, CDR2 SQIVND, per germline (reference sequence). Trimming took off 4 bases at V and 5 bases at J, with 14 bases between the two ends. The DNA for the CDR3 is TGTGCCAGTAGTACCCTCACTGGGGGGGAGACCCAGTACTTC. This gives the protein CASSTLTGGETQYF.

This clone was observed a handful of times. A read error may produce the germline difference seen at one junction end. V and J are TRBV7-9 and TRBJ1-1; D not certain. The germline CDR1 and CDR2 sequences are SEHNR and FQNEAQ (reference sequence). The CDR3 runs 14 residues. CDR3 in DNA: TGTGCCAGCAGCCCGCTGGCGGACGCGGCCCTTAGGGCTTTT. Amino acids: CASSPLADAALRAF.

This chain connects TRBV9 to TRBJ1-4, with D unclear. The germline V and J ends were trimmed by 0 bases and 6 bases, with 9 bases remaining between them. The germline CDR1 and CDR2 sequences are SGDLS and YYNGEE. The CDR3 has 14 amino acids. The CDR3 is CASSVGLEDEKLFF. The DNA for the CDR3 is TGTGCCAGCAGCGTAGGGTTAGAAGATGAAAAACTGTTTTTT.

V usage is TRBV5-4 and J usage is TRBJ2-7, with D possibly being TRBD1 or TRBD2 (5 bases each). Germline loops: CDR1 SGHNT, CDR2 YYREEE (reference sequence). V lost 4 bases to trimming and J lost 6 bases, with 14 bases between them. The CDR3 spans 13 residues. Here the CDR3 DNA reads TGTGCCAGCAGCGCCGGGACCGTGGTCGAGCAGTACTTC. Encoded protein: CASSAGTVVEQYF.

The chain combines TRBV11-3 with TRBJ2-1; no clear D gene. The CDR3 loop spans 13 amino acids. From germline, CDR1 is SGHNT and CDR2 YENEEA. V was trimmed by 5 bases and J by 4 bases, leaving 9 bases between them. The CDR3 spells CASSHPQYNEQFF. The CDR3 DNA reads TGTGCCAGCAGCCACCCCCAGTACAATGAGCAGTTCTTC.

This chain links TRBV28 with TRBJ1-1; 9 bases match TRBD1. CDR1 MDHEN and CDR2 SYDVKM come from the germline V gene. This CDR3 has 14 amino acids. The V segment lost 6 bases and the J segment 7 bases; nucleotides outside the gene matches: 9. The CDR3: CASRSQGGQGEAFF. The CDR3 DNA follows: TGTGCCAGCAGATCCCAGGGGGGACAGGGTGAAGCTTTCTTT.

The chain is built from TRBV28 and TRBJ1-6; possibly TRBD1 for D (5 bases). This CDR3 has 14 amino acids. Trimming removed 5 bases at V and 11 bases at J, with 16 bases between. From germline, CDR1 is MDHEN and CDR2 SYDVKM. The CDR3 nucleotides read TGTGCCAGCAGTCTGACACAGCCAGGGACACCCCTCCACTTT. This translates into CASSLTQPGTPLHF.

The rearrangement uses TRBV4-1 and TRBJ2-5, with 12 nucleotides matching TRBD2. Germline V gene sequence: CDR1 MGHRA, CDR2 YSYEKL. The CDR3 covers 16 residues. The V segment lost 1 base and the J segment 5 bases; nucleotides outside the gene matches: 5. CDR3 sequence: CASSQGLAGGPETQYF. CDR3 bases: TGCGCCAGCAGCCAAGGGCTAGCGGGAGGGCCCGAGACCCAGTACTTC.

The chain recombines TRBV6-1 with TRBJ2-7, with D possibly TRBD1 on 6 matching bases. The CDR3 runs 14 residues. Germline assignment: CDR1 MNHNS and CDR2 SASEGT. V gave up 2 bases and J gave up 3 bases, with 11 bases separating them. CDR3 loop: CASSELGRGYEQYF. The CDR3 DNA reads TGTGCCAGCAGTGAACTGGGCAGGGGCTACGAGCAGTACTTC.

This sequence joins TRBV18 and TRBJ1-1; a weak D match, TRBD1 (5 bases). The CDR3 covers 13 residues. Per the germline V gene, CDR1 is KGHSH and CDR2 is LQKENI. The V and J ends lost 8 bases and 1 base respectively, with 11 bases between them. The CDR3 loop reads CASAGQPNTEAFF. In nucleotides, the CDR3 is TGTGCCAGCGCCGGACAACCGAACACTGAAGCTTTCTTT.

The DNA of the CDR3 is TGTGCCAGCAATCTTTTTGGTCAGCCCCAGCATTTT. This gives the protein CASNLFGQPQHF. The chain employs TRBV5-4 and TRBJ1-5, with D uncertain. V was pared by 6 bases and J by 6 bases, with 10 bases between. Per germline, CDR1 SGHNT and CDR2 YYREEE (reference sequence). CDR3 length equals 12 residues. Full variable domain (rest looked up from reference TRBV5-4 and TRBJ1-5): ETGVTQSPTHLIKTRGQQVTLRCSSQSGHNTVSWYQQALGQGPQFIFQYYREEENGRGNFPPRFSGLQFPNYSSELNVNALELDDSALYLCASNLFGQPQHFGDGTRLSIL.

V usage is TRBV29-1 and J usage is TRBJ2-3, with 9 nucleotides matching TRBD2. This CDR3 has 12 amino acids. In germline, CDR1 is SQVTM, CDR2 ANQGSEA. V dropped 3 bases and J dropped 6; count of bases not matched to a gene: 1. CDR3 amino acids: CSVEAGGDTQYF. The CDR3 region has the DNA TGCAGCGTTGAGGCGGGAGGGGATACGCAGTATTTT.

This clone came up once. The chain combines TRBV9 with TRBJ2-2; D remains unclear. Between the trimmed V and J ends, which lost 0 bases and 6 bases, there was a span of 6 bases. The CDR3 totals 13 residues. Germline V gene lookup returns CDR1 SGDLS and CDR2 YYNGEE. CDR3 sequence: CASSVGASGELFF. The CDR3 DNA is TGTGCCAGCAGCGTAGGGGCATCCGGGGAGCTGTTTTTT.

The chain uses TRBV11-3 and TRBJ2-1; D remains ambiguous. Germline CDR1 SGHNT, CDR2 YENEEA. Between the trimmed V and J ends, which lost 5 bases and 7 bases, there was a span of 12 bases. This CDR3 has 13 amino acids. CDR3 loop: CASSLGIGNEQFF. CDR3 coding DNA: TGTGCCAGCAGCCTAGGGATCGGGAATGAGCAGTTCTTC.

The CDR3 DNA sequence: TGTGCCTGGAGTGTGGGGGATGGCTACACCTTC. Amino acid sequence: CAWSVGDGYTF. The chain joins TRBV30 to TRBJ1-2; the D gene is possibly TRBD1 (5 bases). V lost 0 bases to trimming and J lost 6 bases, with 5 bases between them. This CDR3 has 11 amino acids. Germline CDR1 GTSNPN, CDR2 SVGIG (reference sequence). The full variable domain, in which reference TRBV30 and TRBJ1-2 provide the parts outside the CDR3, is SQTIHQWPATLVQPVGSPLSLECTVEGTSNPNLYWYRQAAGRGLQLLFYSVGIGQISSEVPQNLSASRPQDRQFILSSKKLLLSDSGFYLCAWSVGDGYTFGSGTRLTVV.

This chain joins TRBV10-2 and TRBJ2-5, with 7 bases lining up with TRBD1. This CDR3 region has 12 residues. Germline lookup yields CDR1 WSHSY and CDR2 SAAADI. Trimming at V came to 5 bases and at J to 4 bases, leaving 1 base not matched to a gene. Here the CDR3 reads CASSRQGETQYF. In DNA form, the CDR3 reads TGCGCCAGCAGTAGACAGGGAGAGACCCAGTACTTC.